Shown below are 21 T cell receptor beta chains from a single sample sequenced in a study of cytomegalovirus exposure and HLA in healthy donors. Researchers ran the PCR with 60 Vbeta and 13 Jbeta primers. Some clones are missing from TCRdb's copy, which holds only in-frame ones; the method was immunoSEQ multiplex PCR. Of about 130,000 clones in the sample, almost 85% were seen once. Source material: PBMCs. The receptors shown here come from a boy younger than 10 in good health and CMV-seronegative.

This chain joins TRBV5-4 and TRBJ1-1; 7 bases align to TRBD1. This CDR3 has 15 residues. J lost 0 bases, V lost 4 bases, and 6 bases had no gene match. Germline V gene lookup returns CDR1 SGHNT and CDR2 YYREEE (reference sequence). Here the CDR3 DNA reads TGTGCCAGCAGCACCTGGGACAGCTTGAACACTGAAGCTTTCTTT. It specifies CASSTWDSLNTEAFF.

The gene calls are TRBV6-5 and TRBJ2-2; possibly TRBD1 for D (5 bases). V gave up 6 bases and J gave up 7 bases, with 15 bases separating them. Germline V gene data show CDR1 as MNHEY and CDR2 as SVGAGI. The CDR3 extends over 14 amino acids. CDR3 DNA sequence: TGTGCCAGCAGGGACAACGTTGGAGTCGGGGAGCTGTTTTTT. This translates into CASRDNVGVGELFF.

This clone was detected a few times. This chain connects TRBV27 to TRBJ1-6, with D perhaps TRBD1 (5 bases). The CDR3 has 15 residues. Germline CDR1 is MNHEY and CDR2 is SMNVEV (reference sequence). The germline V and J ends were trimmed by 0 bases and 8 bases, with 11 bases remaining between them. The CDR3 spells CASSLSAGLDSPLHF. The CDR3 DNA reads as TGTGCCAGCAGTTTATCGGCAGGGTTGGATTCACCCCTCCACTTT.

The chain employs TRBV5-1 and TRBJ2-5; D is perhaps TRBD2 (6 bases). This CDR3 comprises 15 residues. V lost 4 bases, J lost 1 base, and 14 bases lay in between. The V gene's germline CDR1 is SGHRS and CDR2 YFSETQ. The CDR3 is CASSLGTPSQETQYF. CDR3 sequence (DNA): TGCGCCAGCAGCCTTGGGACTCCCTCCCAAGAGACCCAGTACTTC. The full variable domain, completed using reference TRBV5-1 and TRBJ2-5, is KAGVTQTPRYLIKTRGQQVTLSCSPISGHRSVSWYQQTPGQGLQFLFEYFSETQRNKGNFPGRFSGRQFSNSRSEMNVSTLELGDSALYLCASSLGTPSQETQYFGPGTRLLVL.

V gene TRBV6-4 combines with J gene TRBJ2-1; 7 nucleotides match TRBD2. The CDR3 has 15 amino acids. Germline CDR1 MRHNA, CDR2 SNTAGT. With V trimmed by 3 bases and J by 2 bases, 4 bases remained unmatched. The CDR3: CASSETAGPYNEQFF. CDR3 bases: TGTGCCAGCAGTGAAACAGCGGGGCCCTACAATGAGCAGTTCTTC.

J is TRBJ2-6 and V is TRBV2; D may be TRBD2 (6 bases). V was shortened by 7 bases and J by 0 bases, with 16 bases between the two germline ends. Germline V lookup: CDR1 SNHLY, CDR2 FYNNEI. The CDR3 consists of 17 residues. CDR3 sequence (DNA): TGTGCCAGCATCCCCGGGGGAAGCCGCTCTGGGGCCAACGTCCTGACTTTC. Translating gives CASIPGGSRSGANVLTF. Filled out from reference TRBV2 and TRBJ2-6, the complete variable domain reads EPEVTQTPSHQVTQMGQEVILRCVPISNHLYFYWYRQILGQKVEFLVSFYNNEISEKSEIFDDQFSVERPDGSNFTLKIRSTKLEDSAMYFCASIPGGSRSGANVLTFGAGSRLTVL.

The chain combines TRBV19 with TRBJ2-6, with TRBD2 as a possible D gene (5 bases). The germline gives CDR1 LNHDA, CDR2 SQIVND (reference sequence). The CDR3 has 15 residues. The germline V and J ends were trimmed by 9 bases and 0 bases, with 12 bases remaining between them. Written as DNA, the CDR3 is TGTGCCAGCGCGGGTCCCCCCTCTGGGGCCAACGTCCTGACTTTC. It is translated as CASAGPPSGANVLTF.

V usage is TRBV23-1 and J usage is TRBJ2-7, with D unresolved. TRBV23-1 is assigned to the ORF class and has an uncertain function. The CDR3 has 17 amino acids. Trimming stripped 3 bases from V and 0 bases from J, with 18 bases between. The CDR3 sequence: CASSHPEPASVSYEQYV. The CDR3 DNA reads as TGCGCCAGCAGTCATCCGGAGCCAGCTTCGGTCTCCTACGAGCAGTACGTC.

The chain is built from TRBV23-1 and TRBJ2-7; D possibly corresponds to TRBD2 (6 bases). TRBV23-1 is flagged as an ORF with uncertain function. The V end was cut by 7 bases, the J end by 2 bases, with 18 bases between. The CDR3 is made up of 15 amino acids. CDR3 nucleotide sequence: TGCGCCAGCACAACTACGGGGGAGGAAACCTACGAGCAGTACGTC. The encoded protein is CASTTTGEETYEQYV.

The gene calls are TRBV9 and TRBJ1-1, with D hard to call. Trimming shortened V by 7 bases and J by 1 base, and 11 bases separated the two germline ends. Looked up from germline, CDR1 is SGDLS and CDR2 is YYNGEE. The CDR3 runs 13 residues. In nucleotides, the CDR3 is TGTGCCAGCTCCCAAGAGGGGAACACTGAAGCTTTCTTT. This gives the protein CASSQEGNTEAFF.

The rearrangement uses TRBV2 and TRBJ2-1; 7 nucleotides line up with TRBD1. The CDR3 has 13 residues. With 8 bases clipped from V and 7 bases from J, the junction kept 8 bases outside the gene matches. Germline V gene data show CDR1 as SNHLY and CDR2 as FYNNEI. This CDR3 is CASRTGQINEQFF. The CDR3 DNA reads TGTGCCAGCCGGACGGGACAGATTAATGAGCAGTTCTTC.

The genes are TRBV9 and TRBJ2-2; TRBD2 matches 7 bases. The junction had 5 bases not matched to a gene; V was cut back by 0 bases and J by 6 bases. The CDR3 has 15 residues. Per germline, CDR1 SGDLS and CDR2 YYNGEE. CDR3 nucleotides: TGTGCCAGCAGCGTAGGGGGACTAACCGCCGGGGAGCTGTTTTTT. Protein sequence: CASSVGGLTAGELFF.

The chain links TRBV2 to TRBJ2-2, with 7 bases matching TRBD1. Trimming removed 8 bases from V and 0 bases from J; junction bases left unmatched: 12. Germline-derived CDR1 and CDR2 are SNHLY and FYNNEI. The CDR3 is made up of 17 amino acids. The DNA of the CDR3 is TGTGCCAGCCGAACCCAGACCGGGACAGCGAACACCGGGGAGCTGTTTTTT. Translating it yields CASRTQTGTANTGELFF.

CDR3: CASNRGAGYEQYF. CDR3 DNA sequence: TGTGCCAGTAATCGCGGGGCTGGCTACGAGCAGTACTTC. J is TRBJ2-7 and V is TRBV19, with TRBD2 as a possible D gene (6 bases). With 7 bases removed from V and 3 bases from J, the gap between germline ends came to 13 bases. CDR3 length equals 13 residues. Germline CDR1 is LNHDA and CDR2 is SQIVND (reference sequence).

This chain joins TRBV2 and TRBJ2-7, with TRBD1 matching over 7 bases. The V and J ends lost 0 bases and 5 bases, in that order; junction bases with no gene match: 4. The CDR3 length is 14 residues. Germline V gives CDR1 SNHLY, CDR2 FYNNEI. In DNA form, the CDR3 reads TGTGCCAGCAGTGAAGCTGACAGGGATGACGAGCAGTACGTC. This gives the protein CASSEADRDDEQYV.

The rearrangement uses TRBV7-8 and TRBJ1-1; 7 bases match TRBD1. Germline CDR1 reads SGHVS; CDR2 reads FQNEAQ. V shed 5 bases, J shed 0 bases, and the junction held 6 bases outside the gene matches. The CDR3 spans 15 residues. The CDR3 protein is CASSPRQGMNTEAFF. DNA for the CDR3: TGTGCCAGCAGCCCTAGACAGGGAATGAACACTGAAGCTTTCTTT.

The rearrangement joins TRBV5-4 to TRBJ2-1; D might be TRBD2 (6 bases). Per the germline V gene, CDR1 is SGHNT and CDR2 is YYREEE (reference sequence). V was pared by 4 bases and J by 7 bases, with 15 bases between. CDR3 length: 14 amino acids. The CDR3 nucleotides are TGTGCCAGCAGCAGAGGAGGGGACGAGAATGAGCAGTTCTTC. Protein product: CASSRGGDENEQFF.

The V gene is TRBV6-4, the J gene TRBJ2-5, with TRBD2 identical over 10 bases. J was trimmed by 4 bases and V by 0 bases; bases with no gene match: 5. Looked up from germline, CDR1 is MRHNA and CDR2 is SNTAGT. This CDR3 has 16 residues. CDR3 coding DNA: TGTGCCAGCAGTGACTCCAGCGGGGGGGGCCCAGAGACCCAGTACTTC. Its translation is CASSDSSGGGPETQYF.

The genes are TRBV12-5 and TRBJ2-1; D is possibly TRBD1 (7 bases). Trimming left V 5 bases short and J 7 bases short, with 12 bases between. The CDR3 is made up of 13 amino acids. Per the germline V gene, CDR1 is LGHNT and CDR2 is FRNRAP. Here the CDR3 reads CASGPGGTNEQFF. CDR3 in DNA: TGTGCTAGTGGTCCAGGGGGGACGAATGAGCAGTTCTTC.

The genes are TRBV5-8 and TRBJ2-2; 9 bases fit TRBD1. This CDR3 is built from 18 residues. V gave up 0 bases and J gave up 2 bases; unmatched junction bases: 8. The germline CDR1 and CDR2 sequences are SGHTS and YDEGEE. CDR3 in amino acids: CASSLEGVGQGNTGELFF. Written as DNA, the CDR3 is TGTGCCAGCAGCTTGGAAGGCGTGGGACAGGGAAACACCGGGGAGCTGTTTTTT.

V and J are TRBV5-4 and TRBJ2-7; 7 bases are a match to TRBD2. V lost 0 bases, J lost 0 bases, and 12 bases stayed unmatched. There are 18 residues in the CDR3. Germline-derived CDR1 and CDR2 are SGHNT and YYREEE (reference sequence). CDR3 in amino acids: CASSLGVSKRGTSYEQYF. DNA of the CDR3: TGTGCCAGCAGCTTGGGGGTATCTAAGCGGGGCACCTCCTACGAGCAGTACTTC.